One sample yielded the 26 T cell receptor beta chains listed below, sequenced in a study of shared clonotypes between healthy human individuals. Clones were read by immunoSEQ multiplex PCR, and TCRdb kept only the in-frame ones, dropping some. The sample shows about a million clones, 77% of them seen only once. Sequencing was carried out using memory CD4+ T cells from PBMCs. The sample's subset: CD45RA-negative fraction. All receptors come from a man aged 18 to 30 in good health. Some clones in this sample may be carry-over from other donors' samples.

The V and J genes are TRBV30 and TRBJ2-5; TRBD1 or TRBD2 may be the D gene (6 bases each). This CDR3 region has 14 residues. V shed 8 bases and J shed 7 bases, with 23 bases lying between them. Per germline, CDR1 GTSNPN and CDR2 SVGIG (reference sequence). The CDR3 reads CAGAPTGMGGTQYF. As DNA, the CDR3 is TGTGCCGGGGCCCCAACAGGGATGGGGGGGACCCAGTACTTC.

In regard to this clone: Other DNA sequences in the sample encode the same CDR3. This rearrangement joins TRBV2 to TRBJ2-5; D call uncertain. The CDR3 length is 12 residues. Germline-derived CDR1 and CDR2 are SNHLY and FYNNEI. Trimming took off 3 bases at V and 5 bases at J, with 7 bases between the two ends. CDR3 protein: CASSDSRETQYF. The CDR3 region has the DNA TGTGCCAGCAGTGACAGCCGGGAGACCCAGTACTTC.

The genes are TRBV10-3 and TRBJ2-7; TRBD2 is a possible D gene (6 bases). CDR3 length: 13 residues. CDR1 is ENHRY, CDR2 SYGVKD, per germline. The ends were cut back, 0 bases at V and 4 bases at J, with 7 bases in the middle. Here the CDR3 DNA reads TGTGCCATCAGTGAGTCACGGGGGTACGAGCAGTACTTC. Translating gives CAISESRGYEQYF.

This clone was counted once. Within the sample, other DNA sequences also encode this same CDR3. The V gene is TRBV6-5, the J gene TRBJ2-7, with 9 nucleotides matching TRBD1. The germline V gene has CDR1 MNHEY and CDR2 SVGAGI. Trimming cost V 5 bases and J 1 base; bases outside gene matches: 6. This CDR3 contains 15 residues. CDR3 amino acids: CASSPPGQGSYEQYF. The CDR3 nucleotides read TGTGCCAGCAGTCCGCCGGGACAGGGATCCTACGAGCAGTACTTC.

The chain is built from TRBV7-9 and TRBJ1-2; D is unresolved. CDR3 length equals 13 residues. The V gene's germline CDR1 is SEHNR and CDR2 FQNEAQ (reference sequence). V was pared by 5 bases and J by 1 base, with 8 bases between. The CDR3: CASSRDLNYGYTF. CDR3 bases: TGTGCCAGCAGCCGTGACCTTAACTATGGCTACACCTTC.

This sequence joins TRBV28 and TRBJ2-5; 11 bases are shared with TRBD2. CDR3 length equals 14 residues. The germline V gene has CDR1 MDHEN and CDR2 SYDVKM. The V gene end was trimmed by 5 bases and the J gene end by 5 bases; junction bases not matched to a gene: 4. CDR3 bases: TGTGCCAGCAGTCTAGCGGGAGGAGCCGAGACCCAGTACTTC. It specifies CASSLAGGAETQYF.

The V call is TRBV5-1, the J call TRBJ2-5; D may be TRBD1 (6 bases). Per the germline V gene, CDR1 is SGHRS and CDR2 is YFSETQ. The CDR3 has 16 residues. Trimming stripped 4 bases from V and 0 bases from J, with 16 bases between. This chain's CDR3 is CASSVQGTLYQETQYF. The CDR3 DNA sequence: TGCGCCAGCAGCGTGCAGGGGACCTTATACCAAGAGACCCAGTACTTC.

The table lists this clone with a count of one. The V and J genes are TRBV5-1 and TRBJ1-1, with D possibly TRBD1 on 6 matching bases. Germline V lookup: CDR1 SGHRS, CDR2 YFSETQ. V lost 0 bases to trimming and J lost 4 bases, with 16 bases between them. The CDR3 is 16 amino acids. CDR3 sequence reads: CASSLVQGFVATEAFF. CDR3 sequence (DNA): TGCGCCAGCAGCTTGGTCCAGGGGTTCGTTGCCACTGAAGCTTTCTTT.

This clone was seen a single time. This rearrangement joins TRBV4-1 to TRBJ2-5; D perhaps matches TRBD2 (5 bases). Trimming removed 3 bases from V and 3 bases from J, with 17 bases in between. CDR1 is MGHRA, CDR2 YSYEKL, per germline. The CDR3 has 16 amino acids. The CDR3 region is CASSQYLTSGEETQYF. The DNA of the CDR3 is TGCGCCAGCAGCCAGTACCTTACCAGCGGAGAAGAGACCCAGTACTTC.

The chain recombines TRBV19 with TRBJ1-2, with 7 bases lining up with TRBD1. Germline CDR1 LNHDA, CDR2 SQIVND (reference sequence). The CDR3 length is 15 residues. V lost 4 bases and J lost 4; bases outside the gene matches: 9. CDR3 nucleotides: TGTGCCAGTAGTAAGGGACAGCAAGAGGTCTATGGCTACACCTTC. Its translation: CASSKGQQEVYGYTF. Full variable domain (outside the CDR3, taken from reference TRBV19 and TRBJ1-2): DGGITQSPKYLFRKEGQNVTLSCEQNLNHDAMYWYRQDPGQGLRLIYYSQIVNDFQKGDIAEGYSVSREKKESFPLTVTSAQKNPTAFYLCASSKGQQEVYGYTFGSGTRLTVV.

This chain connects TRBV7-8 to TRBJ2-2, with D tentatively TRBD1 or TRBD2 (6 bases each). CDR1 and CDR2 from the germline V gene are SGHVS and FQNEAQ. V lost 7 bases and J 2 bases, leaving 17 bases between the germline ends. The CDR3 has 16 residues. The CDR3: CASTRRGGKNTGELFF. The DNA for the CDR3 is TGTGCCAGCACCAGGAGAGGGGGGAAAAACACCGGGGAGCTGTTTTTT.

The gene calls are TRBV5-1 and TRBJ2-7; D gene ambiguous. Per the germline V gene, CDR1 is SGHRS and CDR2 is YFSETQ. This CDR3 comprises 16 residues. The V end lost 2 bases, the J end lost 0 bases, and 15 bases lay between the germline ends. The CDR3 DNA reads TGCGCCAGCAGCTTTGTGCAGCCGAGATTCTCCTACGAGCAGTACTTC. Its protein is CASSFVQPRFSYEQYF.

The V and J genes are TRBV13 and TRBJ2-2, with D tentatively TRBD1 (6 bases). V dropped 8 bases and J dropped 1 base, with 11 bases sitting between them. Germline lookup yields CDR1 PRHDT and CDR2 FYEKMQ (reference sequence). The CDR3 consists of 14 residues. The CDR3 DNA follows: TGTGCCAGCCGCAGGGGCCAGAACACCGGGGAGCTGTTTTTT. It is translated as CASRRGQNTGELFF.

This clone was seen at least ten times. V is TRBV16 and J is TRBJ2-5; D may match TRBD1 or TRBD2 (5 bases each). The V end lost 3 bases, the J end lost 3 bases, and 14 bases lay between the germline ends. Germline loops: CDR1 KGHSY, CDR2 FQNENV. CDR3 length: 15 residues. The DNA of the CDR3 is TGTGCCAGCAGCCACCCTGCGAGAGGGGAAGAGACCCAGTACTTC. Translating it yields CASSHPARGEETQYF.

CDR3 loop: CASSERRVRGYEQYF. The CDR3 region has the DNA TGTGCCAGCAGTGAACGCCGCGTCAGGGGTTACGAGCAGTACTTC. The chain couples TRBV2 to TRBJ2-7; D possibly corresponds to TRBD1 (6 bases). Germline V CDR1 and CDR2: SNHLY, FYNNEI. The ends were cut back, 2 bases at V and 4 bases at J, with 15 bases in the middle. The CDR3 spans 15 residues.

The chain links TRBV28 to TRBJ2-3; D may be TRBD2 (5 bases). In germline, CDR1 is MDHEN, CDR2 SYDVKM. V was shortened by 3 bases and J by 5 bases, with 6 bases between the two germline ends. There are 12 residues in the CDR3. DNA of the CDR3: TGTGCCAGCAGTTTTCGGGGAGATACGCAGTATTTT. It specifies CASSFRGDTQYF.

In its sample, this clone was seen a few times. V usage is TRBV6-5 and J usage is TRBJ1-1, with D hard to call. Trimming cost V 5 bases and J 7 bases, with 11 bases left between them. CDR1 and CDR2 (germline): MNHEY, SVGAGI. The length of the CDR3 is 12 residues. The CDR3 DNA follows: TGTGCCAGCAGTCGGGATGGTGGTGAAGCTTTCTTT. Protein product: CASSRDGGEAFF.

This clone has a handful of counts. Additional DNA sequences in this sample encode the identical CDR3. This chain uses TRBV7-2 with TRBJ2-5; the match to TRBD2 covers 11 bases. The V gene end was trimmed by 5 bases and the J gene end by 1 base; junction bases not matched to a gene: 3. The CDR3 covers 15 residues. CDR1 SGHTA and CDR2 FQGNSA come from the germline V gene. The CDR3 bases are TGTGCCAGCAGCCCGGGGACTAGCGGCCAAGAGACCCAGTACTTC. Protein product: CASSPGTSGQETQYF.

The chain carries TRBV19 and TRBJ1-1; 8 bases agree with TRBD1. CDR1 is LNHDA and CDR2 is SQIVND in the germline V gene (reference sequence). The CDR3 runs to 15 residues. V was clipped by 4 bases and J by 5 bases; unmatched bases: 9. The CDR3: CASSNARQGRTEAFF. The CDR3 nucleotides are TGTGCCAGTAGTAACGCGAGACAGGGGAGGACTGAAGCTTTCTTT.

V and J are TRBV18 and TRBJ2-7; D may be TRBD1 (6 bases). Trimming shortened V by 3 bases and J by 0 bases, and 12 bases separated the two germline ends. Germline-derived CDR1 and CDR2 are KGHSH and LQKENI. CDR3 length equals 15 residues. This CDR3 reads CASSPSLDSSYEQYF. The CDR3 DNA reads as TGTGCCAGCTCACCGTCATTGGACAGCTCCTACGAGCAGTACTTC.

The V and J genes are TRBV5-1 and TRBJ2-2; D unclear. Deletions cut 4 bases from V and 6 bases from J, with 13 bases between. The CDR3 extends over 14 amino acids. The germline gives CDR1 SGHRS, CDR2 YFSETQ. The CDR3 here is CASSTSDFPGELFF. CDR3 DNA: TGCGCCAGCAGCACATCTGACTTCCCCGGGGAGCTGTTTTTT.

V is TRBV21-1 and J is TRBJ2-1; the DNA was not compared with TRBD1, the D call given in the table. TRBV21-1 is listed as a pseudogene. CDR3 size: 16 residues. Here the CDR3 DNA reads TGTGCCAGCAGCAACTCGGACAGGGCGACCTACAATGAGCAGTTCTTC. Translating gives CASSNSDRATYNEQFF.

The chain couples TRBV11-2 to TRBJ2-1, with D tentatively TRBD1 or TRBD2 (5 bases each). This CDR3 region has 16 residues. V lost 1 base and J lost 7, with 17 bases in between. Germline values: CDR1 SGHAT, CDR2 FQNNGV. This CDR3 reads CASSLAAGTPLNEQFF. The CDR3 DNA reads TGTGCCAGCAGCTTAGCGGCCGGGACCCCTTTAAATGAGCAGTTCTTC.

The CDR3 bases are TGTGCCACCAGCAGAAAGGTTAACACCGACACAGATACGCAGTATTTT. Its protein product is CATSRKVNTDTDTQYF. The chain links TRBV15 to TRBJ2-3; no clear D gene. The CDR3 length is 16 residues. V dropped 2 bases and J dropped 2 bases, with 14 bases sitting between them. Germline V lookup: CDR1 LNHNV, CDR2 YYDKDF (reference sequence).

The V gene is TRBV6-1, the J gene TRBJ2-3, with D possibly matching TRBD1 (6 bases). V gave up 4 bases and J gave up 6 bases, with 23 bases separating them. Germline V CDR1 and CDR2: MNHNS, SASEGT. CDR3 size: 17 residues. CDR3 sequence (DNA): TGTGCCAGCAGTGCCCTTGGGGGCTTACCTGGGTCGGATACGCAGTATTTT. Encoded protein: CASSALGGLPGSDTQYF.

The rearrangement links TRBV27 to TRBJ2-1, with 7 positions matching TRBD1. In germline, CDR1 is MNHEY, CDR2 SMNVEV (reference sequence). This CDR3 comprises 18 residues. The J segment lost 3 bases and the V segment lost 2 bases, leaving 13 bases of the junction unmatched. CDR3 nucleotides: TGTGCCAGCAGTTTAATTAAGGGGGCGCGGTCCCACTACAATGAGCAGTTCTTC. Protein sequence: CASSLIKGARSHYNEQFF.